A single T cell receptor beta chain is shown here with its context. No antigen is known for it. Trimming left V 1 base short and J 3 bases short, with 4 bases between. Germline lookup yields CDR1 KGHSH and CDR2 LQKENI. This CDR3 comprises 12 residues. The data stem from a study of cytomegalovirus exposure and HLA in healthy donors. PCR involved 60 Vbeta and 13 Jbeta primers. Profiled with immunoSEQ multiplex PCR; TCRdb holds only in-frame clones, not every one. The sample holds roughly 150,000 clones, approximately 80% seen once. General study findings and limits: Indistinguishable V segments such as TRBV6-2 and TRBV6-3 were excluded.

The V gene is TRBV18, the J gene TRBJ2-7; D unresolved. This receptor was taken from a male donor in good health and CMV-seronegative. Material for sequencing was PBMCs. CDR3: CASSPRVYEQYF. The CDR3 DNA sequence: TGTGCCAGCTCACCACGAGTCTACGAGCAGTACTTC.